This is a list of T cell receptor beta chains from one sample in a study of cytomegalovirus exposure and HLA in healthy donors. The table came from immunoSEQ multiplex PCR; TCRdb's copy has only in-frame clones and leaves some out. The sample gives approximately 180,000 clones, 70% to 80% of which show up once; around 1.6% is in the top ten. The sample was PBMCs. The source of these receptors is a woman aged 45 to 65 in good health and CMV-seronegative. Both conserved end residues are part of each CDR3. The D gene is left open where the match is weak. Clone sizes are given selectively: once, few, many, or a class where the clone is expanded.

d_gene | j_gene | abundance | v_gene | CDR3aa
- | TRBJ2-3 | - | TRBV5-4 | CASSLPPPLTDTQYF
TRBD1 | TRBJ2-1 | - | TRBV7-2 | CASSAQGAIRNEQFF
- | TRBJ2-3 | - | TRBV7-9 | CASSLEEGVTDTQYF
- | TRBJ1-6 | - | TRBV5-5 | CASSFPRGTTNSPLHF
TRBD2 | TRBJ2-3 | - | TRBV13 | CASSARLADPTTDTQYF
- | TRBJ2-3 | - | TRBV30 | CAWRRPGGTDTQYF
- | TRBJ1-1 | - | TRBV12-5 | CASGDSQNTEAFF
TRBD2 | TRBJ2-3 | once | TRBV4-1 | CASSQVGDYTDTQYF
- | TRBJ2-7 | - | TRBV10-3 | CAIKGRASSYEQYF
- | TRBJ1-3 | - | TRBV2 | CASQKQEASGNTIYF
TRBD1 | TRBJ2-6 | - | TRBV19 | CASSMFRDRGAGANVLTF
TRBD1 | TRBJ2-6 | - | TRBV19 | CASTTTGTGANVLTF
- | TRBJ1-1 | - | TRBV6-6 | CASSYQGMNTEAFF
- | TRBJ1-2 | - | TRBV11-2 | CASSLSGGGSNGYTF
TRBD1 | TRBJ2-7 | - | TRBV13 | CASSIRQGPTSYEQYF
TRBD2 | TRBJ2-7 | - | TRBV29-1 | CSVEVLGRAGLEQYF
- | TRBJ2-6 | - | TRBV7-3 | CASSLWGSGDVLTF
- | TRBJ1-5 | - | TRBV5-4 | CASSYTTGVVNQPQHF
- | TRBJ1-1 | - | TRBV6-6 | CASISERRDLNTEAFF
- | TRBJ2-3 | - | TRBV5-1 | CASSWTTSTDTQYF
TRBD1 | TRBJ1-1 | - | TRBV27 | CASSFPRDRSYSGAFF
TRBD1 | TRBJ1-1 | - | TRBV25-1 | CASSGTGEVGRNTEAFF
- | TRBJ1-5 | - | TRBV21-1 | CASSKGTKQGSNQPQHF
TRBD1 | TRBJ1-2 | - | TRBV18 | CASSLSTGLDYGYTF
- | TRBJ2-2 | - | TRBV5-3 | CARSFVFGELFF
TRBD1 | TRBJ2-7 | - | TRBV19 | CASSSGTGSGEQYF
- | TRBJ2-7 | few | TRBV2 | CASMFTGKPYEQYF
- | - | - | TRBV10-3 | CAISDTRYEQYF
- | TRBJ1-1 | - | TRBV5-5 | CASSPGEWGTEAFF
- | TRBJ2-1 | few | TRBV4-3 | CASSQDIDQASEDYNEQFF
- | TRBJ1-2 | - | TRBV2 | CASSGQIYGYTF
TRBD1 | TRBJ1-2 | few | TRBV27 | CASSYGQGGGYGYTF
- | TRBJ2-6 | - | TRBV19 | CASSIATGVGGANVLTF
TRBD2 | TRBJ2-2 | few | TRBV19 | CASSRRLAGRTGELFF
- | TRBJ1-3 | few | TRBV6-6 | CASSVRTTGNTIYF
TRBD1 | TRBJ1-3 | once | TRBV28 | CASSLYDRGQGNTIYF
TRBD1 | TRBJ1-5 | - | TRBV7-9 | CASSRDSGNQPQHF
TRBD2 | TRBJ2-7 | once | TRBV4-1 | CASSQEPPSGITLSYEQYF
TRBD1 | TRBJ1-2 | - | TRBV7-2 | CASSTDRVYGYTF
TRBD1 | TRBJ1-1 | - | TRBV2 | CASSRTGEGEAFF
TRBD1 | TRBJ1-1 | - | TRBV19 | CASKAGTGGAFF
- | TRBJ2-7 | - | TRBV4-3 | CASSPNHLYEQYF
- | TRBJ1-1 | once | TRBV28 | CASSFPRENTEAFF
TRBD1 | TRBJ1-5 | - | TRBV28 | CASRGQSYQPQHF
TRBD2 | TRBJ2-1 | - | TRBV7-2 | CASIEGRGNYNEQFF
TRBD1 | TRBJ1-1 | few | TRBV6-6 | CASSSQGDNKSEAFF
TRBD2 | TRBJ2-3 | - | TRBV7-3 | CASSALAGGPDTQYF